A single sample gave rise to the 24 T cell receptor beta chains below, sequenced in a study of blood T cell repertoires in COVID-19. Profiling relied on immunoSEQ multiplex PCR, and the TCRdb table lists in-frame clones only, not all of them. The sample has approximately 130,000 clones, around 80% seen once. Sequencing was performed on peripheral blood. Source of these receptors: a human donor in a cohort sampled during active COVID-19.

V and J are TRBV19 and TRBJ1-6, with a tentative D call TRBD1 (5 bases). V lost 3 bases to trimming and J lost 7 bases, with 7 bases between them. The CDR3 is 13 amino acids. CDR1 and CDR2 from the germline V gene are LNHDA and SQIVND (reference sequence). DNA for the CDR3: TGTGCCAGTAGTATGACAGCGAATTCACCCCTCCACTTT. Translating it yields CASSMTANSPLHF.

The genes are TRBV9 and TRBJ1-3, with 10 bases fitting TRBD1. The germline V gene has CDR1 SGDLS and CDR2 YYNGEE. The CDR3 contains 15 residues. V dropped 3 bases and J dropped 2; count of bases not matched to a gene: 2. The CDR3 DNA reads TGTGCCAGCAGCGGGGGACAGGGGACTGGAAACACCATATATTTT. It is translated as CASSGGQGTGNTIYF. Full variable domain (rest looked up from reference TRBV9 and TRBJ1-3): DSGVTQTPKHLITATGQRVTLRCSPRSGDLSVYWYQQSLDQGLQFLIQYYNGEERAKGNILERFSAQQFPDLHSELNLSSLELGDSALYFCASSGGQGTGNTIYFGEGSWLTVV.

This chain joins TRBV2 and TRBJ1-2; the match to TRBD1 covers 9 bases. J was trimmed by 8 bases and V by 7 bases; bases with no gene match: 11. The length of the CDR3 is 14 residues. Germline V CDR1 and CDR2: SNHLY, FYNNEI. CDR3 region: CASTRPGQGGGYTF. In DNA, the CDR3 is TGTGCCAGCACCCGACCGGGACAGGGAGGCGGCTACACCTTC.

V usage is TRBV3-1 (or the pseudogene TRBV3-2) and J usage is TRBJ2-7; 11 bases are shared with TRBD2. Per germline, CDR1 LGHDT and CDR2 YNNKEL (reference sequence). V lost 2 bases, J lost 2 bases, and 8 bases stayed unmatched. The CDR3 covers 17 residues. The CDR3 region is CASSQTATSGKTYEQYF. CDR3 bases: TGTGCCAGCAGCCAAACGGCGACTAGCGGGAAAACCTACGAGCAGTACTTC.

Only one count was recorded for this clone. This chain joins TRBV3-1 (or the pseudogene TRBV3-2) and TRBJ2-2; maybe TRBD2 (7 bases). Looked up from germline, CDR1 is LGHDT and CDR2 is YNNKEL (reference sequence). The V end was cut by 0 bases, the J end by 6 bases, with 20 bases between. The CDR3 is 18 residues long. This CDR3 is CASSQDYGRGAIPGELFF. In DNA, the CDR3 is TGTGCCAGCAGCCAAGACTACGGTCGGGGGGCGATCCCCGGGGAGCTGTTTTTT.

The chain joins TRBV5-5 to TRBJ1-5, with a possible D match to TRBD1 (6 bases). Between the trimmed V and J ends, which lost 0 bases and 4 bases, there was a span of 20 bases. This CDR3 comprises 18 residues. The germline CDR1 and CDR2 sequences are SGHKS and YYEKEE (reference sequence). The CDR3 region has the DNA TGTGCCAGCAGCTTGGTGTGGGGGCAGGGAGTGGGAAATCAGCCCCAGCATTTT. Protein sequence: CASSLVWGQGVGNQPQHF.

The V gene is TRBV29-1, the J gene TRBJ1-2, with 8 bases matching TRBD1. Germline V gene lookup returns CDR1 SQVTM and CDR2 ANQGSEA. J was trimmed by 6 bases and V by 1 base; bases with no gene match: 4. The CDR3 extends over 13 amino acids. The CDR3 sequence is CSVEAGGHNGYTF. In nucleotides, the CDR3 is TGCAGCGTTGAAGCAGGGGGCCATAATGGCTACACCTTC.

This sequence joins TRBV5-1 and TRBJ1-1, with TRBD1 matching over 7 bases. Germline CDR1 and CDR2: SGHRS and YFSETQ. This CDR3 spans 14 amino acids. V trimming: 1 base; J trimming: 3 bases; junction bases outside the gene matches: 3. The CDR3 bases are TGCGCCAGCAGCTTGTGGACAGGACACACTGAAGCTTTCTTT. It specifies CASSLWTGHTEAFF.

CDR3 sequence: CSVEVYVGGGYTF. The CDR3 DNA sequence: TGCAGCGTTGAAGTGTACGTGGGGGGAGGCTACACCTTC. This chain uses TRBV29-1 with TRBJ1-2; D possibly corresponds to TRBD1 (5 bases). V was cut by 1 base and J by 8 bases, with 14 bases left in between. The CDR3 covers 13 residues. Per germline, CDR1 SQVTM and CDR2 ANQGSEA.

The chain is built from TRBV7-9 and TRBJ2-1; TRBD1 agrees at 7 bases. Germline CDR1 SEHNR, CDR2 FQNEAQ (reference sequence). This CDR3 contains 13 residues. Trimming removed 0 bases from V and 10 bases from J; junction bases left unmatched: 3. The CDR3 DNA is TGTGCCAGCAGCTTAGCCCAGGGGGACGAGCAGTTCTTC. Protein: CASSLAQGDEQFF. The variable domain in full, completed from reference TRBV7-9 and TRBJ2-1, reads DTGVSQNPRHKITKRGQNVTFRCDPISEHNRLYWYRQTLGQGPEFLTYFQNEAQLEKSRLLSDRFSAERPKGSFSTLEIQRTEQGDSAMYLCASSLAQGDEQFFGPGTRLTVL.

The chain links TRBV13 to TRBJ2-7; 10 bases map to TRBD1. J gave up 5 bases and V 5 bases, and 9 bases lay outside the gene matches. The CDR3 runs to 15 residues. CDR1 is PRHDT, CDR2 FYEKMQ, per germline (reference sequence). The CDR3 loop is CASSPLRDRGHEQYF. The CDR3, as DNA: TGTGCCAGCAGCCCGTTACGGGACAGGGGCCACGAGCAGTACTTC.

V is TRBV5-1 and J is TRBJ1-4; 7 bases align to TRBD1. This CDR3 has 15 residues. CDR1 and CDR2 (germline): SGHRS, YFSETQ. V shed 0 bases and J 8 bases; nucleotides not matched to a gene: 7. Written as DNA, the CDR3 is TGCGCCAGCAGCTTGGCCCCAGGGGGAAGGGAAAAACTGTTTTTT. Translation gives CASSLAPGGREKLFF.

This chain connects TRBV5-1 to TRBJ2-7; TRBD1 aligns across 7 bases. This CDR3 is 15 amino acids long. Germline CDR1 is SGHRS and CDR2 is YFSETQ. The V gene end was trimmed by 3 bases and the J gene end by 4 bases; junction bases not matched to a gene: 10. The CDR3 protein is CASSSPGGRQYEQYF. CDR3 DNA: TGCGCCAGCAGCTCGCCAGGGGGACGTCAATACGAGCAGTACTTC.

This rearrangement joins TRBV7-2 to TRBJ1-2; D possibly corresponds to TRBD1 (5 bases). Trimming removed 3 bases at V and 3 bases at J, with 11 bases between. This CDR3 is built from 14 residues. Looked up from germline, CDR1 is SGHTA and CDR2 is FQGNSA. The CDR3 sequence: CASSFPTTDYGYTF. The CDR3 DNA is TGTGCCAGCAGCTTCCCAACGACAGACTATGGCTACACCTTC.

The V gene is TRBV5-1, the J gene TRBJ1-6; D is ambiguous. The germline V and J ends were trimmed by 4 bases and 0 bases, with 11 bases remaining between them. Germline V gene data show CDR1 as SGHRS and CDR2 as YFSETQ. This CDR3 is 16 amino acids long. In DNA, the CDR3 is TGCGCCAGCAGCCAAGCGTATAGCTCCTATAATTCACCCCTCCACTTT. As protein: CASSQAYSSYNSPLHF.

This chain uses TRBV9 with TRBJ2-5; 7 bases are a match to TRBD2. This CDR3 has 15 amino acids. The germline gives CDR1 SGDLS, CDR2 YYNGEE. After removal of 0 bases from V and 4 bases from J, the junction contained 6 bases not matched to a gene. DNA for the CDR3: TGTGCCAGCAGCGTAGGAACGTGGGGGGGAGAGACCCAGTACTTC. Protein: CASSVGTWGGETQYF.

V and J are TRBV6-1 and TRBJ2-4; maybe TRBD1 (6 bases). The CDR3 has 17 amino acids. Germline assignment: CDR1 MNHNS and CDR2 SASEGT. Trimming cost V 4 bases and J 0 bases, with 16 bases left between them. CDR3 sequence reads: CASSGRTAGLAKNIQYF. CDR3 bases: TGTGCCAGCAGTGGGCGGACAGCCGGACTAGCCAAAAACATTCAGTACTTC.

This chain joins TRBV7-8 and TRBJ2-7; D unclear. V was pared by 4 bases and J by 4 bases, with 8 bases between. The CDR3 totals 12 residues. Germline CDR1 reads SGHVS; CDR2 reads FQNEAQ. The CDR3 here is CASSSTLYEQYF. In DNA form, the CDR3 reads TGTGCCAGCAGCTCTACCCTGTACGAGCAGTACTTC.

This chain links TRBV7-2 with TRBJ2-7; 8 nucleotides match TRBD1. Trimming at V came to 7 bases and at J to 0 bases, leaving 2 bases not matched to a gene. The CDR3 totals 13 residues. Germline loops: CDR1 SGHTA, CDR2 FQGNSA. The CDR3 sequence is CASKDRVSYEQYF. The CDR3 DNA is TGTGCCAGCAAGGACAGGGTCTCCTACGAGCAGTACTTC.

The rearrangement joins TRBV14 to TRBJ2-5; D might be TRBD2 (6 bases). The CDR3 sequence is 13 residues long. The germline gives CDR1 SGHDN, CDR2 FVKESK. The V end was cut by 5 bases, the J end by 7 bases, with 14 bases between. The CDR3 protein is CASSSGPGGTQYF. The CDR3, as DNA: TGTGCCAGCAGCTCGGGACCCGGGGGGACCCAGTACTTC.

This clone was observed a single time. The J gene is TRBJ1-1, the V gene TRBV6-1, with TRBD1 matching over 7 bases. This CDR3 comprises 14 residues. V lost 2 bases to trimming and J lost 0 bases; unmatched junction nucleotides: 0. Germline values: CDR1 MNHNS, CDR2 SASEGT. CDR3 nucleotide sequence: TGTGCCAGCAGTGAACAGGGGGTGAACACTGAAGCTTTCTTT. This sequence encodes CASSEQGVNTEAFF.

The chain recombines TRBV7-9 with TRBJ1-2; D may be TRBD1 (5 bases). CDR3 length: 13 residues. Germline loops: CDR1 SEHNR, CDR2 FQNEAQ (reference sequence). V was trimmed by 4 bases and J by 3 bases, leaving 9 bases between them. In DNA form, the CDR3 reads TGTGCCAGCAGCTCGGGGGATTACTATGGCTACACCTTC. It yields the protein CASSSGDYYGYTF.

In this sample, this clone turned up once. The chain carries TRBV10-3 and TRBJ2-7; D not certain. The CDR3 contains 13 residues. Germline CDR1 ENHRY, CDR2 SYGVKD. V shed 4 bases and J shed 0 bases, with 7 bases lying between them. CDR3 loop: CAISGNSSYEQYF. The CDR3 coding sequence is TGTGCCATCAGTGGAAACAGCTCCTACGAGCAGTACTTC.

This clone was observed once. The chain has TRBV28 and TRBJ2-6; tentatively, D is TRBD2 (7 bases). The CDR3 runs to 21 residues. Per the germline V gene, CDR1 is MDHEN and CDR2 is SYDVKM. Trimming removed 6 bases from V and 0 bases from J, with 27 bases in between. The CDR3 protein is CASRGGGYRASTISGANVLTF. DNA for the CDR3: TGTGCCAGCAGAGGGGGGGGGTATCGGGCTTCCACGATCTCTGGGGCCAACGTCCTGACTTTC.